This T cell receptor (beta chain) was documented in a study of Ad26.COV2.S vaccination and SARS-CoV-2 variants. The V and J ends lost 5 bases and 2 bases respectively, with 10 bases between them. The length of the CDR3 is 14 residues. Looked up from germline, CDR1 is MNHEY and CDR2 is SMNVEV (reference sequence). The treatment was: about 20 received Ad26.COV2.S at low or high dose, single or two shots; five or six received placebo; per-sample allocation not given. Sampling occurred on day 63 after the first vaccine or placebo injection. Here immunoSEQ multiplex PCR was the method, and the copy in TCRdb shows in-frame clones only, minus some. The profile covers more than 400,000 clones, with about 90% appearing a single time and about 4.4% taken by the ten largest.

The chain employs TRBV27 and TRBJ2-1; perhaps TRBD1 as D (5 bases). The clonotype was recovered from a person aged 18 to 65 who received the Ad26.COV2.S COVID-19 vaccine or a placebo. The input for sequencing was peripheral blood, taken in a trial of Ad26.COV2.S vaccine versus placebo. The CDR3 here is CASSLRQPYNEQFF. The CDR3 coding sequence is TGTGCCAGCAGTCTCCGACAGCCCTACAATGAGCAGTTCTTC.